Following are 27 T cell receptor beta chains from one sample sequenced in a study of T cells expressing NK-cell markers. TCRdb re-called the 5' RACE reads, yielding one record per CDR3 amino acid sequence without DNA. The sample is made up of 350,000 to 400,000 distinct CDR3 sequences, and the top ten hold about 10% of it. Sequencing was performed on blood T cells: a sorted CD56 or NKG2C T cell subset, CD4+ or CD8+ T cells, or bulk PBMC T cells (not recorded which). Receptor source: a woman in her fifties or sixties in good health.

The chain couples TRBV20-1 to TRBJ1-1. The CDR3 has 15 residues. Looked up from germline, CDR1 is DFQATT and CDR2 is SNEGSKA (reference sequence). The CDR3 spells CSARGPGTPNTEAFF.

This chain links TRBV12-3 or TRBV12-4 with TRBJ2-2. The CDR3 loop spans 12 amino acids. The CDR3 sequence is CASSVWSGELFF.

The chain joins TRBV10-1 to TRBJ2-7. There are 14 residues in the CDR3. CDR1 is WNHNN, CDR2 SYGVQD, per germline (reference sequence). This CDR3 is CASSDRQRGYEQYF.

This rearrangement joins TRBV5-5 to TRBJ2-1; TCRdb reports TRBD2, a call that lacks DNA to check it against. Germline V gene lookup returns CDR1 SGHKS and CDR2 YYEKEE (reference sequence). The CDR3 length is 13 residues. The CDR3 region is CASRTVGTPEQFF.

The chain combines TRBV20-1 with TRBJ2-1; TCRdb gives TRBD2 as the D gene, but with no DNA this cannot be confirmed. Germline CDR1 DFQATT, CDR2 SNEGSKA (reference sequence). This CDR3 is built from 14 residues. This CDR3 is CSASPLAGANEQFF.

The chain links TRBV29-1 to TRBJ2-1. The germline V gene encodes CDR1 SQVTM and CDR2 ANQGSEA. This CDR3 region has 14 residues. The CDR3 loop reads CSVGTTASYNEQFF.

V gene TRBV12-3 or TRBV12-4 combines with J gene TRBJ2-3; TCRdb's assignment of TRBD2 cannot be checked, as there is no DNA. The CDR3 is made up of 16 amino acids. The CDR3 loop reads CASSFKTSGSTDTQYF.

This chain joins TRBV4-2 and TRBJ2-5; TCRdb designates TRBD1, a call that cannot be tested without DNA. Germline loops: CDR1 LGHNA, CDR2 YNFKEQ. This CDR3 region has 16 residues. The CDR3 reads CASSQEAMGQSKTQYF.

V usage is TRBV5-6 and J usage is TRBJ2-7. The germline gives CDR1 SGHDT, CDR2 YYEEEE. The CDR3 sequence is 15 residues long. CDR3 sequence: CASSLFMGSFYEQYF. The full variable domain, completed using reference TRBV5-6 and TRBJ2-7, is DAGVTQSPTHLIKTRGQQVTLRCSPKSGHDTVSWYQQALGQGPQFIFQYYEEEERQRGNFPDRFSGHQFPNYSSELNVNALLLGDSALYLCASSLFMGSFYEQYFGPGTRLTVT.

The chain couples TRBV3-1 to TRBJ1-4. The CDR3 consists of 15 residues. Per germline, CDR1 LGHDT and CDR2 YNNKEL (reference sequence). Here the CDR3 reads CASSQLGSTNEKLFF.

The J gene is TRBJ2-6, the V gene TRBV19; checking the TCRdb D call of TRBD1 is not possible without DNA. The CDR3 has 16 residues. CDR1 and CDR2 from the germline V gene are LNHDA and SQIVND (reference sequence). The CDR3 loop is CASTPLGGSGANVLTF.

The chain links TRBV7-7 to TRBJ2-3; TCRdb reports TRBD1, a call that lacks DNA to check it against. Germline CDR1 and CDR2: SSHAT and FNYEAQ (reference sequence). The CDR3 runs 15 residues. CDR3 in amino acids: CASSLGQEVTDTQYF.

V usage is TRBV7-8 and J usage is TRBJ2-5; TCRdb names TRBD1, which stays unverified in the absence of DNA. CDR1 is SGHVS and CDR2 is FQNEAQ in the germline V gene. This CDR3 has 15 residues. CDR3 sequence reads: CASSFNPGQGETQYF.

This chain joins TRBV7-8 and TRBJ2-1; as DNA is missing, the TRBD2 call by TCRdb cannot be tested. CDR3 length equals 13 residues. In germline, CDR1 is SGHVS, CDR2 FQNEAQ. CDR3 in amino acids: CASSPVAGGPEFF.

V and J are TRBV7-2 and TRBJ2-7; TCRdb gives TRBD2 as the D gene, but with no DNA this cannot be confirmed. Germline-derived CDR1 and CDR2 are SGHTA and FQGNSA. CDR3 length: 15 residues. The CDR3: CASSRVAGSSYEQYF.

The gene calls are TRBV5-1 and TRBJ2-1; TCRdb's D call of TRBD2 is untestable without DNA. This CDR3 region has 14 residues. Germline V lookup: CDR1 SGHRS, CDR2 YFSETQ. CDR3 sequence: CASSYDIPASEQFF.

The chain carries TRBV6-2 or TRBV6-3 and TRBJ2-6; without DNA, the TCRdb call of TRBD2 cannot be checked. The CDR3 has 17 amino acids. Germline V lookup: CDR1 MNHEY, CDR2 SVGEGT. The CDR3 here is CASRNGGGGSGANVLTF.

CDR3 region: CASSLALAGGGQETQYF. The rearrangement uses TRBV5-1 and TRBJ2-5; TCRdb's D gene call, TRBD1, goes unchecked for lack of DNA. The CDR3 runs to 17 residues. Germline V lookup: CDR1 SGHRS, CDR2 YFSETQ.

The CDR3: CASSSLLAGGSDNEQFF. This chain joins TRBV5-6 and TRBJ2-1; the TRBD2 assignment by TCRdb is unverifiable without DNA. Germline CDR1 SGHDT, CDR2 YYEEEE. The CDR3 is 17 amino acids.

V gene TRBV20-1 combines with J gene TRBJ1-2; with no DNA, the TCRdb D assignment of TRBD1 cannot be verified. Germline-derived CDR1 and CDR2 are DFQATT and SNEGSKA (reference sequence). This CDR3 comprises 12 residues. The CDR3 loop reads CSAGTGVGGYTF.

The CDR3 reads CASSEGQGAHEQFF. This chain connects TRBV5-1 to TRBJ2-1; TCRdb lists TRBD1, though no DNA is available to test this call. This CDR3 comprises 14 residues. Germline V lookup: CDR1 SGHRS, CDR2 YFSETQ.

The V and J genes are TRBV27 and TRBJ2-3; TCRdb proposes TRBD2, but this gene call is untestable without DNA. This CDR3 has 17 residues. The germline CDR1 and CDR2 sequences are MNHEY and SMNVEV (reference sequence). CDR3 amino acids: CASSPLKAGGPTDTQYF.

The chain joins TRBV12-3 or TRBV12-4 to TRBJ1-3. The length of the CDR3 is 12 residues. The CDR3 region is CASSRSGNTIYF.

The chain has TRBV29-1 and TRBJ2-1; TCRdb calls TRBD1, which cannot be checked without DNA. The CDR3 runs 16 residues. In germline, CDR1 is SQVTM, CDR2 ANQGSEA. The CDR3 spells CSVQVPEPNSYNEQFF.

The rearrangement joins TRBV10-3 to TRBJ2-7; checking the TCRdb D call of TRBD1 is not possible without DNA. Germline assignment: CDR1 ENHRY and CDR2 SYGVKD. This CDR3 has 16 residues. CDR3 sequence: CAIRGPNLRGGYEQYF.

The gene calls are TRBV5-6 and TRBJ2-1. Germline-derived CDR1 and CDR2 are SGHDT and YYEEEE. The CDR3 contains 15 residues. The CDR3 reads CASSFQAIAYNEQFF.

CDR3 protein: CASSDSGTAPHF. V usage is TRBV12-3 or TRBV12-4 and J usage is TRBJ1-5; TCRdb's assignment of TRBD1 cannot be checked, as there is no DNA. The CDR3 runs 12 residues.